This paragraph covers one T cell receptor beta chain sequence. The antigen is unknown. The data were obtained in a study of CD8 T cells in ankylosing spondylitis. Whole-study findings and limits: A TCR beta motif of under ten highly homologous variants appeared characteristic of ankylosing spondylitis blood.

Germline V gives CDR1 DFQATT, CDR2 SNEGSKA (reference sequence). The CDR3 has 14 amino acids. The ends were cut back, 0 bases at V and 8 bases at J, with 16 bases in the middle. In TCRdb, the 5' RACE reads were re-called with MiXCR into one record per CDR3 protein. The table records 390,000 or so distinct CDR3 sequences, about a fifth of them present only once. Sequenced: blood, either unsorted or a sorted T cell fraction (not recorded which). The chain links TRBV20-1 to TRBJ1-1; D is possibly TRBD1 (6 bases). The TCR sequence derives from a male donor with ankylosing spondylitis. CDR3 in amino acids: CSARDIHREGEAFF. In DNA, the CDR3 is TGCAGTGCTAGAGATATCCACAGGGAGGGCGAAGCTTTCTTT.